This TCR beta chain is drawn from a study of response to subunit inactivated influenza vaccine. General study findings and limits: Seasonal influenza vaccination, on each occasion, was suggested by the authors to recruit few new T cells.

TCRdb redid the calling of the RT-PCR reads with MiXCR, one entry per CDR3 protein. The table has about 160,000 distinct CDR3 sequences, about 11% seen once. Germline V gene lookup returns CDR1 LGHNA and CDR2 YNFKEQ. Trimming took off 4 bases at V and 3 bases at J, with 17 bases between the two ends. CDR3 length: 16 amino acids. This clonotype was recorded a few times. What it binds is unknown. This sequence originates from a man aged 50 to 69 who received an inactivated influenza vaccine. The chain is built from TRBV4-2 and TRBJ2-3, with D maybe TRBD1 (6 bases). Sequenced material: CD8+ T cells sorted from PBMCs, taken less than 25 months after vaccination. CDR3 sequence reads: CASSRARGTGTDTQYF. The CDR3 coding sequence is TGTGCCAGCAGCCGAGCCAGGGGTACGGGGACAGATACGCAGTATTTT.